Presented here are 16 T cell receptor beta chains from one specimen sequenced in a study of shared clonotypes between healthy human individuals. Produced via immunoSEQ multiplex PCR; TCRdb's table is partial and in-frame only. Here the sample spans about 1 million clones, around 76% being singletons. What was sequenced was memory CD4+ T cells sorted from blood. The subset is: CD45RA-negative fraction. All receptors come from a man aged 18 to 30 in good health.

The V gene is TRBV27, the J gene TRBJ2-7; D tentatively fits TRBD1 or TRBD2 (6 bases each). V lost 9 bases and J 4 bases, leaving 19 bases between the germline ends. This CDR3 spans 14 amino acids. Germline V gene data show CDR1 as MNHEY and CDR2 as SMNVEV (reference sequence). The CDR3: CASPGASRGYEQYF. CDR3 sequence (DNA): TGTGCCAGTCCGGGGGCCAGCAGGGGATACGAGCAGTACTTC.

This clone occurred a few times. The chain combines TRBV5-1 with TRBJ2-5; 7 nucleotides match TRBD1. This CDR3 is built from 15 residues. V shed 4 bases, J shed 2 bases, and the junction held 8 bases outside the gene matches. The germline V gene encodes CDR1 SGHRS and CDR2 YFSETQ. The CDR3 sequence: CASSLGTVSQETQYF. The CDR3, as DNA: TGCGCCAGCAGCCTGGGGACAGTTTCACAAGAGACCCAGTACTTC.

The V and J genes are TRBV18 and TRBJ2-7; 8 bases align to TRBD1. This CDR3 region has 15 residues. Germline CDR1 KGHSH, CDR2 LQKENI. V gave up 3 bases and J gave up 4 bases; unmatched junction bases: 8. In DNA form, the CDR3 reads TGTGCCAGCTCACCTTTGGCAGGGGGCACATACGAGCAGTACTTC. It translates to CASSPLAGGTYEQYF.

The chain joins TRBV11-2 to TRBJ2-3; no definite D call. Germline-derived CDR1 and CDR2 are SGHAT and FQNNGV. There are 14 residues in the CDR3. The V gene lost 2 bases and the J gene lost 0 bases, with 6 bases spanning the gap. The CDR3 sequence is CASSLYLSTDTQYF. The CDR3 DNA reads TGTGCCAGCAGCTTATACTTGAGCACAGATACGCAGTATTTT.

With regard to this clone: Its ends do not fully match the called genes, so a read error is possible. This rearrangement joins TRBV5-4 to TRBJ1-5, with D uncertain. The CDR3 has 14 amino acids. The germline V gene encodes CDR1 SGHNT and CDR2 YYREEE (reference sequence). The CDR3 sequence: CASSQDLGRQPQHF. The CDR3 DNA sequence: TGCGCCAGCAGCCAAGATCTAGGGAGGCAGCCCCAGCATTTT.

This clone showed up just a few times. The rearrangement links TRBV7-8 to TRBJ1-5; TRBD1 matches at 9 bases. Unmatched junction bases numbered 4, after V lost 5 bases and J lost 2 bases. CDR1 and CDR2 (germline): SGHVS, FQNEAQ. This CDR3 region has 15 residues. The chain's CDR3 is CASSTGGAGNQPQHF. CDR3 in DNA: TGTGCCAGCAGCACAGGGGGCGCGGGCAATCAGCCCCAGCATTTT.

The chain has TRBV6-5 and TRBJ1-3; D is possibly TRBD1 (6 bases). With 5 bases removed from V and 1 base from J, the gap between germline ends came to 12 bases. CDR3 length: 15 amino acids. CDR1 is MNHEY, CDR2 SVGAGI, per germline. CDR3 sequence: CASSAGGYSGNTIYF. CDR3 bases: TGTGCCAGCAGTGCCGGGGGCTATTCTGGAAACACCATATATTTT.

In this sample, this clone turned up many times. V gene TRBV6-1 combines with J gene TRBJ1-5; D gene unclear. V was shortened by 7 bases and J by 4 bases, with 11 bases between the two germline ends. There are 13 residues in the CDR3. The germline V gene encodes CDR1 MNHNS and CDR2 SASEGT. Here the CDR3 reads CASTSGWNQPQHF. CDR3 nucleotides: TGTGCCAGCACCTCTGGTTGGAATCAGCCCCAGCATTTT.

The chain has TRBV6-1 and TRBJ1-5; D is ambiguous. This CDR3 is built from 15 residues. Germline CDR1 is MNHNS and CDR2 is SASEGT. The ends were cut back, 2 bases at V and 0 bases at J, with 8 bases in the middle. The chain's CDR3 is CASSEHLYSNQPQHF. The CDR3 region has the DNA TGTGCCAGCAGTGAACACCTTTATAGCAATCAGCCCCAGCATTTT.

V gene TRBV27 combines with J gene TRBJ2-5, with 8 positions matching TRBD2. Trimming at V came to 3 bases and at J to 3 bases, leaving 6 bases not matched to a gene. Germline assignment: CDR1 MNHEY and CDR2 SMNVEV (reference sequence). The CDR3 is made up of 15 amino acids. CDR3 sequence reads: CASSLMGLEEETQYF. CDR3 DNA sequence: TGTGCCAGCAGTTTGATGGGACTAGAGGAAGAGACCCAGTACTTC.

The rearrangement links TRBV7-2 to TRBJ2-3, with D possibly TRBD1 on 5 matching bases. This CDR3 is 15 amino acids long. V lost 1 base and J 1 base, leaving 9 bases between the germline ends. Germline V gives CDR1 SGHTA, CDR2 FQGNSA. CDR3 loop: CASSLGQWGTDTQYF. CDR3 DNA: TGTGCCAGCAGCTTAGGACAGTGGGGCACAGATACGCAGTATTTT.

As to this clone: The sample holds other DNA sequences that translate to the same CDR3. This sequence joins TRBV11-2 and TRBJ2-2, with 8 bases that match TRBD1. The CDR3 consists of 14 residues. Per germline, CDR1 SGHAT and CDR2 FQNNGV. With V trimmed by 5 bases and J by 5 bases, 4 bases remained unmatched. The CDR3 protein is CASSLDRATGELFF. CDR3 nucleotides: TGTGCCAGCAGCCTGGACAGGGCGACCGGGGAGCTGTTTTTT.

The V gene is TRBV19, the J gene TRBJ2-7, with a possible D match to TRBD1 (6 bases). The V gene lost 1 base and the J gene lost 2 bases, with 15 bases spanning the gap. This CDR3 contains 16 residues. Germline CDR1 is LNHDA and CDR2 is SQIVND (reference sequence). CDR3 DNA sequence: TGTGCCAGTAGTATAGTTAAAGGGGACAAGACCTACGAGCAGTACTTC. It is translated as CASSIVKGDKTYEQYF.

The count of this clone is one. The chain has TRBV11-2 and TRBJ1-1; D unresolved. V was pared by 5 bases and J by 6 bases, with 16 bases between. CDR1 SGHAT and CDR2 FQNNGV come from the germline V gene. This CDR3 is 14 amino acids long. CDR3 in DNA: TGTGCCAGCAGCGAGGGAGGGTTTAGGGCTGAAGCTTTCTTT. Its protein product is CASSEGGFRAEAFF.

V is TRBV5-1 and J is TRBJ1-1; tentatively, D is TRBD1 (6 bases). V lost 4 bases, J lost 6 bases, and 16 bases lay in between. CDR1 is SGHRS and CDR2 is YFSETQ in the germline V gene. The CDR3 totals 14 residues. CDR3 residues: CASSGGYRVAEAFF. Here the CDR3 DNA reads TGCGCCAGCAGCGGGGGGTACAGGGTCGCTGAAGCTTTCTTT.

V and J are TRBV21-1 and TRBJ2-7; the table's D call of TRBD2 was not tested on the DNA. TRBV21-1 is a pseudogene locus. The CDR3 length is 11 residues. The CDR3 protein is CASSNLLVRYF. For the CDR3, the DNA is TGTGCCAGCAGCAACCTGTTGGTTAGGTACTTC.